This T cell receptor (beta chain) emerged from a study of early T cells in non-severe SARS-CoV-2 infection. Study-level findings and limits: Using VDJdb, the matching emphasized anti-spike CD8 responses while missing private and CD4 specificities.

Turning to this clonotype: Its cognate antigen is unknown.

CDR1 is SGHTA and CDR2 is FQGNSA in the germline V gene. The CDR3 is 16 residues long. The V end was cut by 5 bases, the J end by 8 bases, with 24 bases between. Separate cDNA molecules each had unique molecular identifiers attached to them. Via MiXCR, TCRdb re-called the 5' RACE reads, giving one row per CDR3 protein. The sample records some 55,000 distinct CDR3 sequences, 9% to 15% being singletons. Sample: whole blood, taken at baseline. This TCR was sampled from an adult who was a healthcare worker with PCR-confirmed SARS-CoV-2 infection or an uninfected control (not recorded which). The chain recombines TRBV7-2 with TRBJ1-1; D remains ambiguous. CDR3 protein: CASSPTFSQLTNEAFF. The DNA for the CDR3 is TGTGCCAGCAGCCCCACTTTTAGTCAGTTAACTAACGAAGCTTTCTTT.